This T cell receptor (beta chain) was recovered during a study of blood T cells in healthy people across ages. Study outcomes and limitations: Roughly linear age-related decline in beta diversity appeared, significant by age about 37.

As concerns this clonotype: As yet, its antigen is unknown.

Combining a sample-barcoded 5' primer with a J-beta primer mix, a second PCR ran for roughly 7 to 11 cycles. TCRdb analysed the 5' RACE reads with MiXCR anew, one entry per CDR3 protein. The sample has roughly 1.4 million distinct CDR3 sequences; roughly 59% are singletons. The CDR3 has 15 amino acids. V was pared by 3 bases and J by 8 bases, with 7 bases of the junction left unmatched. The germline gives CDR1 SEHNR, CDR2 FQNEAQ (reference sequence). The V call is TRBV7-9, the J call TRBJ1-4, with 9 bases identical to TRBD1. The source is a man younger than 30 in good health. The sequenced material came from blood. The CDR3 sequence: CASSFLRDREEKLFF. In DNA form, the CDR3 reads TGTGCCAGCAGCTTTTTGCGGGACAGGGAGGAAAAACTGTTTTTT.